The clone carrying this TCR beta chain was counted only a few times. The antigen is not known. The sample originates from a study of beta chain features in type 1 diabetes. Study-wide context: What patients shared with healthy donors was a similar profile of age, gender and cell yields.

A sort by CD45RO/CCR7/CD25/CD127/CD95/CD27 yielded CD4+ naive, central memory, regulatory and stem cell-like memory cells. Germline V gene sequence: CDR1 MRHNA, CDR2 SNTAGT. The CDR3 consists of 15 residues. V lost 5 bases to trimming and J lost 4 bases, with 12 bases between them. The investigators reverse transcribed all of the isolated RNA, so they sequenced expressed TCRB transcripts. Assay: immunoSEQ multiplex PCR; the TCRdb copy retains only in-frame clones and omits some. The sample gives about 410,000 clones, approximately 15% of which show up once; 0.035% to 0.045% is in the top ten. Study-wide results and caveats: Reads derived from cDNA could over-represent cells showing high TCR expression.

This sequence joins TRBV6-4 and TRBJ2-6; D remains ambiguous. The sequence derives from a man aged 25-45 years in good health. Sequenced material: naive CD4+ T cells from blood. CDR3 nucleotide sequence: TGTGCCAGCAGTCCGAACCTGGCAGGGGCCAACGTCCTGACTTTC. Amino acids: CASSPNLAGANVLTF.